The 9 T cell receptor beta chains reported below all come from one sample, sequenced in a study of cytomegalovirus exposure and HLA in healthy donors. Primers included in the PCR were 60 Vbeta and 13 Jbeta primers. Some clones are missing from TCRdb's copy, which holds only in-frame ones; the method was immunoSEQ multiplex PCR. The repertoire consists of 98,000 or so clones, with about 76% occurring once and the leading ten covering roughly 8%. The sequenced sample was PBMCs. The receptor set was obtained from a human donor in good health.

This clone was detected only a few times. The rearrangement uses TRBV5-4 and TRBJ1-1; D may be TRBD1 (5 bases). Trimming pared 3 bases from V and 7 bases from J, leaving 16 bases between. The germline V gene has CDR1 SGHNT and CDR2 YYREEE (reference sequence). The CDR3 extends over 14 amino acids. The CDR3 coding sequence is TGTGCCAGCAGCTCTCCCGGGCCCAGGGATGAAGCTTTCTTT. Translated: CASSSPGPRDEAFF.

This clone was counted only a few times. The V call is TRBV10-3, the J call TRBJ2-6, with a possible D match to TRBD2 (5 bases). Germline V gives CDR1 ENHRY, CDR2 SYGVKD. There are 17 residues in the CDR3. With 3 bases removed from V and 0 bases from J, the gap between germline ends came to 12 bases. The CDR3 spells CAISEGSSASGANVLTF. As DNA, the CDR3 is TGTGCCATCAGTGAAGGGAGCTCTGCCTCTGGGGCCAACGTCCTGACTTTC.

This clone was seen only once. This chain links TRBV5-6 with TRBJ1-1; possible D gene TRBD1, 5 bases. V gave up 4 bases and J gave up 1 base, with 14 bases separating them. This CDR3 spans 15 amino acids. Germline V lookup: CDR1 SGHDT, CDR2 YYEEEE. CDR3 region: CASSTRQTSNTEAFF. The DNA of the CDR3 is TGTGCCAGCAGCACAAGACAGACCTCGAACACTGAAGCTTTCTTT. Using reference TRBV5-6 and TRBJ1-1 for the parts outside the CDR3, the full variable domain is DAGVTQSPTHLIKTRGQQVTLRCSPKSGHDTVSWYQQALGQGPQFIFQYYEEEERQRGNFPDRFSGHQFPNYSSELNVNALLLGDSALYLCASSTRQTSNTEAFFGQGTRLTVV.

This sequence joins TRBV4-1 and TRBJ1-2; possible D gene TRBD1, 6 bases. Germline V CDR1 and CDR2: MGHRA, YSYEKL. The CDR3 extends over 15 amino acids. Trimming took off 0 bases at V and 8 bases at J, with 16 bases between the two ends. CDR3 nucleotide sequence: TGCGCCAGCAGCCAAGAAGGGGGATCGGCGTCGGGCTACACCTTC. Protein product: CASSQEGGSASGYTF.

This rearrangement joins TRBV2 to TRBJ1-1; D is possibly TRBD1 (6 bases). Germline assignment: CDR1 SNHLY and CDR2 FYNNEI. The V gene lost 10 bases and the J gene lost 1 base, with 13 bases spanning the gap. The CDR3 covers 13 residues. Here the CDR3 DNA reads TGTGCCATGCGAAACAGGGAGAACACTGAAGCTTTCTTT. This translates into CAMRNRENTEAFF.

The gene calls are TRBV6-5 and TRBJ2-5, with TRBD2 matching 14 bases. V gave up 5 bases and J gave up 4 bases; unmatched junction bases: 3. This CDR3 contains 15 residues. Germline CDR1 reads MNHEY; CDR2 reads SVGAGI. The CDR3 nucleotides read TGTGCCAGCAGTCGACTAGCGGGGGGGCGAGAGACCCAGTACTTC. Its protein product is CASSRLAGGRETQYF.

This clone was seen only once. The V and J genes are TRBV10-3 and TRBJ2-2, with D tentatively TRBD1 (5 bases). The V gene lost 6 bases and the J gene lost 4 bases, with 12 bases spanning the gap. The CDR3 is 14 residues long. CDR1 and CDR2 from the germline V gene are ENHRY and SYGVKD. As DNA, the CDR3 is TGTGCCATCAGCCCCTTCGACAGCACCGGGGAGCTGTTTTTT. Translating it yields CAISPFDSTGELFF.

This sequence joins TRBV30 and TRBJ2-3; weak D call: TRBD2 (6 bases). This CDR3 contains 15 residues. Germline CDR1 reads GTSNPN; CDR2 reads SVGIG (reference sequence). Trimming left V 5 bases short and J 2 bases short, with 17 bases between. The CDR3 coding sequence is TGTGCCTGGGGGGGACTTGCCATCTTCACAGATACGCAGTATTTT. Its protein product is CAWGGLAIFTDTQYF.

The chain joins TRBV7-2 to TRBJ2-1, with 13 bases lining up with TRBD2. This CDR3 has 17 amino acids. The V gene's germline CDR1 is SGHTA and CDR2 FQGNSA. V lost 2 bases, J lost 7 bases, and 8 bases stayed unmatched. CDR3: CASSLSLRLAGGNEQFF. The CDR3 DNA is TGTGCCAGCAGCTTAAGTCTACGACTAGCGGGAGGTAATGAGCAGTTCTTC.